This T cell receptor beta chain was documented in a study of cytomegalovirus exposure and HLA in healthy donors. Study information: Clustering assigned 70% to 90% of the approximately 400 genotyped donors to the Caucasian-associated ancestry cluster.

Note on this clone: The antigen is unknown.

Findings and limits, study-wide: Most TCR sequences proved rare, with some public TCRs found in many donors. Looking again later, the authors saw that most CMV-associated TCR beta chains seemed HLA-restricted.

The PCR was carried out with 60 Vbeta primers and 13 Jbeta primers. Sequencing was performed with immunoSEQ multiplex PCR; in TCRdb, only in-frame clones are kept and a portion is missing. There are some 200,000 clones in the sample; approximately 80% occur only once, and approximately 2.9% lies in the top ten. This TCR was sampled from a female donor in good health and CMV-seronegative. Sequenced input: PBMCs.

As DNA, the CDR3 is TGCGCCAGCAGCTCGGGGTCCATCAACACTGAAGCTTTCTTT. Translated: CASSSGSINTEAFF. The rearrangement links TRBV5-1 to TRBJ1-1; D not resolved. Germline assignment: CDR1 SGHRS and CDR2 YFSETQ. Trimming removed 3 bases at V and 2 bases at J, with 11 bases between. This CDR3 spans 14 amino acids.